The 23 T cell receptor beta chains presented below share a single source sample, sequenced in a study of T-cell memory formation after mild COVID-19. In TCRdb, the 5' RACE reads were re-called with MiXCR into one record per CDR3 protein. The repertoire consists of 500,000 to 600,000 distinct CDR3 sequences, with roughly 18% occurring once and the leading ten covering around 12%. The material sequenced was PBMCs or a T cell subset sorted from them (not recorded which). These receptors were taken from an adult woman who had mild COVID-19 (a few samples of this study predate the infection). Cell type and time point are not known.

This clonotype was found a few times. The chain joins TRBV3-1 to TRBJ2-7; no definite D call. Germline lookup yields CDR1 LGHDT and CDR2 YNNKEL (reference sequence). V lost 1 base and J lost 6, with 10 bases in between. The CDR3 runs to 13 residues. This CDR3 reads CASSQASFGEQYF. CDR3 DNA sequence: TGTGCCAGCAGCCAAGCTAGTTTCGGCGAGCAGTACTTC.

This chain joins TRBV19 and TRBJ2-5, with 8 positions matching TRBD2. Germline V gene data show CDR1 as LNHDA and CDR2 as SQIVND (reference sequence). The CDR3 has 14 residues. The V segment lost 6 bases and the J segment 5 bases; nucleotides outside the gene matches: 8. CDR3 in amino acids: CASSTGTSSETQYF. DNA of the CDR3: TGTGCCAGTAGCACCGGGACTAGTTCCGAGACCCAGTACTTC.

There are a few counts of this clonotype. The chain combines TRBV6-1 with TRBJ2-1, with D uncertain. This CDR3 region has 15 residues. The V gene lost 3 bases and the J gene lost 0 bases, with 9 bases spanning the gap. From germline, CDR1 is MNHNS and CDR2 SASEGT. CDR3 region: CASSEVPGSYNEQFF. CDR3 coding DNA: TGTGCCAGCAGTGAGGTGCCCGGCTCCTACAATGAGCAGTTCTTC.

This chain links TRBV20-1 with TRBJ2-1; D might be TRBD2 (6 bases). The CDR3 is 14 residues long. The V end lost 1 base, the J end lost 0 bases, and 7 bases lay between the germline ends. CDR1 is DFQATT and CDR2 is SNEGSKA in the germline V gene (reference sequence). CDR3 sequence: CSARGLDSYNEQFF. CDR3 nucleotides: TGCAGTGCTAGAGGACTAGACTCCTACAATGAGCAGTTCTTC.

This clonotype was observed a few times. The chain joins TRBV15 to TRBJ2-7; D gene unclear. The germline CDR1 and CDR2 sequences are LNHNV and YYDKDF (reference sequence). The CDR3 loop spans 14 amino acids. The V end was cut by 0 bases, the J end by 1 base, with 7 bases between. The CDR3 DNA follows: TGTGCCACCAGCAGAGATCTGCTTTCCTACGAGCAGTACTTC. It codes for CATSRDLLSYEQYF.

In its sample, this clonotype was seen a few times. The CDR3 sequence: CASSLASHNTQYF. CDR3 nucleotide sequence: TGTGCCAGCAGCTTAGCGTCCCATAATACGCAGTATTTT. The genes are TRBV7-9 and TRBJ2-3; D unclear. This CDR3 spans 13 amino acids. Germline CDR1 reads SEHNR; CDR2 reads FQNEAQ (reference sequence). Trimming shortened V by 0 bases and J by 7 bases, and 8 bases separated the two germline ends.

This clonotype occurred a few times. The V gene is TRBV20-1, the J gene TRBJ2-7; D may correspond to TRBD1 or TRBD2 (6 bases each). From germline, CDR1 is DFQATT and CDR2 SNEGSKA (reference sequence). The CDR3 is made up of 13 amino acids. Trimming took off 7 bases at V and 5 bases at J, with 18 bases between the two ends. The CDR3 is CSVARGRGDEQYF. As DNA, the CDR3 is TGCAGTGTAGCACGGGGGCGAGGGGACGAGCAGTACTTC.

This clonotype was counted a few times. This chain links TRBV29-1 with TRBJ1-2; 8 bases line up with TRBD1. The CDR3 runs 16 residues. Trimming took 0 bases from V and 9 from J; bases not matched to a gene: 15. The germline V gene has CDR1 SQVTM and CDR2 ANQGSEA. CDR3 residues: CSVEEMARDRPWSYTF. The CDR3 region has the DNA TGCAGCGTTGAAGAGATGGCCCGGGACAGGCCTTGGAGCTACACCTTC. The full variable domain, completed using reference TRBV29-1 and TRBJ1-2, is SAVISQKPSRDICQRGTSLTIQCQVDSQVTMMFWYRQQPGQSLTLIATANQGSEATYESGFVIDKFPISRPNLTFSTLTVSNMSPEDSSIYLCSVEEMARDRPWSYTFGSGTRLTVV.

This clonotype has only a few counts. The genes are TRBV12-3 or TRBV12-4 and TRBJ1-5; 7 nucleotides agree with TRBD1. V was clipped by 3 bases and J by 5 bases; unmatched bases: 10. This CDR3 has 16 amino acids. CDR3 residues: CASSFRQGDGYQPQHF. As DNA, the CDR3 is TGTGCCAGCAGTTTTCGGCAGGGGGACGGGTATCAGCCCCAGCATTTT.

The chain carries TRBV12-3 or TRBV12-4 and TRBJ2-5; D tentatively reads TRBD1 or TRBD2 (5 bases each). CDR3 length: 14 residues. V was shortened by 6 bases and J by 5 bases, with 16 bases between the two germline ends. The CDR3 bases are TGTGCCAGCAGGTCGGGACCGCGGTGGGAGACCCAGTACTTC. Its translation is CASRSGPRWETQYF.

The chain is built from TRBV13 and TRBJ2-4; D is unresolved. The CDR3 spans 12 residues. Germline assignment: CDR1 PRHDT and CDR2 FYEKMQ (reference sequence). V lost 5 bases, J lost 3 bases, and 5 bases lay in between. The CDR3 DNA sequence: TGTGCCAGCAGCAGCAACAAAAACATTCAGTACTTC. Its translation is CASSSNKNIQYF.

DNA for the CDR3: TGTGCCAGCAGGGGACCGGAGCTCCAAACTTCCAACCACGAGCAGTACTTC. Translating it yields CASRGPELQTSNHEQYF. V usage is TRBV6-6 and J usage is TRBJ2-7; D tentatively reads TRBD1 or TRBD2 (5 bases each). The germline V and J ends were trimmed by 6 bases and 5 bases, with 26 bases remaining between them. The CDR3 contains 17 residues. In germline, CDR1 is MNHNY, CDR2 SVGAGI (reference sequence).

This clonotype was seen more than once but under ten times. The V call is TRBV5-5, the J call TRBJ2-7; D could derive from TRBD1 or TRBD2 (5 bases each). CDR3 length: 15 residues. V lost 4 bases and J 3 bases, leaving 17 bases between the germline ends. Germline values: CDR1 SGHKS, CDR2 YYEKEE (reference sequence). The CDR3 nucleotides are TGTGCCAGCAGCGCCGGGACCACGCTAGTCTACGAGCAGTACTTC. Protein product: CASSAGTTLVYEQYF.

This chain joins TRBV6-2 or TRBV6-3 and TRBJ2-2; TRBD1 is a possible D gene (5 bases). Looked up from germline, CDR1 is MNHEY and CDR2 is SVGEGT. V shed 9 bases and J shed 2 bases, with 13 bases lying between them. CDR3 length: 14 residues. The DNA of the CDR3 is TGTGCCAGTAACCAGGGCTTCAACACCGGGGAGCTGTTTTTT. Its protein is CASNQGFNTGELFF.

This clonotype was counted a few times. The genes are TRBV20-1 and TRBJ1-3; the D is unclear. The CDR3 length is 15 residues. The V end was cut by 0 bases, the J end by 6 bases, with 15 bases between. Germline CDR1 is DFQATT and CDR2 is SNEGSKA (reference sequence). Here the CDR3 DNA reads TGCAGTGCTAGAGATGGTGGGGTGGTGGAAAACACCATATATTTT. Residues: CSARDGGVVENTIYF.

This clonotype was recorded a few times. This chain uses TRBV6-6 with TRBJ2-1, with 13 bases lining up with TRBD2. CDR3 size: 19 residues. V lost 4 bases and J lost 8; bases outside the gene matches: 17. In germline, CDR1 is MNHNY, CDR2 SVGAGI (reference sequence). The CDR3, as DNA: TGTGCCAGCAGTTCCCCTACTCGCCGGACTAGCGGGAGAGGGTATGAGCAGTTCTTC. It yields the protein CASSSPTRRTSGRGYEQFF.

V is TRBV6-5 and J is TRBJ2-3; D perhaps matches TRBD2 (5 bases). With 6 bases removed from V and 3 bases from J, the gap between germline ends came to 13 bases. The V gene's germline CDR1 is MNHEY and CDR2 SVGAGI. CDR3 length equals 14 residues. This CDR3 is CASRALASTDTQYF. In DNA, the CDR3 is TGTGCCAGCAGGGCCCTAGCTTCGACAGATACGCAGTATTTT.

This clonotype was detected only a few times. The rearrangement joins TRBV6-5 to TRBJ1-2, with D perhaps TRBD1 (5 bases). Per the germline V gene, CDR1 is MNHEY and CDR2 is SVGAGI. The CDR3 loop spans 13 amino acids. Trimming removed 2 bases from V and 7 bases from J, with 11 bases in between. The DNA of the CDR3 is TGTGCCAGCAGTTACACAGGCGCCGGTGGCTACACCTTC. Protein product: CASSYTGAGGYTF.

In its sample, this clonotype was seen a few times. This rearrangement joins TRBV10-3 to TRBJ2-3, with a weak D call TRBD2 (6 bases). The CDR3 runs to 14 residues. The germline gives CDR1 ENHRY, CDR2 SYGVKD. Trimming cost V 7 bases and J 0 bases, with 11 bases left between them. The CDR3 is CAIKTGTSTDTQYF. CDR3 nucleotide sequence: TGTGCCATCAAAACCGGGACTAGCACAGATACGCAGTATTTT.

V and J are TRBV20-1 and TRBJ2-3; tentative D call: TRBD2 (5 bases). CDR3 length equals 13 residues. The germline V gene has CDR1 DFQATT and CDR2 SNEGSKA (reference sequence). CDR3 sequence: CSIWRVSTDTQYF. DNA of the CDR3: TGCTCCATCTGGCGGGTTAGCACAGATACGCAGTATTTT.

This clonotype was observed a handful of times. The rearrangement links TRBV20-1 to TRBJ2-7; the match to TRBD2 covers 10 bases. The trim removed 0 bases at V and 5 bases at J, leaving 10 bases unmatched. The CDR3 has 16 residues. The germline V gene has CDR1 DFQATT and CDR2 SNEGSKA (reference sequence). CDR3 DNA sequence: TGCAGTGCTAGAGATCTAGGTAGCGGGAGGATCCACGAGCAGTACTTC. Translating it yields CSARDLGSGRIHEQYF.

V gene TRBV7-9 combines with J gene TRBJ1-6; 8 bases fit TRBD1. Germline V CDR1 and CDR2: SEHNR, FQNEAQ (reference sequence). This CDR3 has 17 residues. V lost 6 bases to trimming and J lost 9 bases; unmatched junction nucleotides: 16. DNA of the CDR3: TGTGCCAGCAGTTTAAGGGGACAGGACCTATCTGGTTCACCCCTCCACTTT. Translation gives CASSLRGQDLSGSPLHF.

This clonotype was observed a handful of times. Relative to the germline gene, one junction end is altered; a read error may explain this. This sequence joins TRBV20-1 and TRBJ2-3; 9 nucleotides agree with TRBD2. Per the germline V gene, CDR1 is DFQATT and CDR2 is SNEGSKA (reference sequence). This CDR3 comprises 18 residues. The CDR3 DNA follows: TGCAGTGCCAGAGGTGCGCGGGGGGGCTCCTCTAGCACAGATACGCAGTATTTT. Its translation is CSARGARGGSSSTDTQYF.